The 2 T cell receptor beta chains reported below all come from one sample, sequenced in a study of OX40 agonist ivuxolimab in advanced cancers. To prepare the library, the immunoSEQ multiplex PCR assay was applied. This immuneACCESS table, as held by TCRdb, lists in-frame sequences with V and J called but not all clones. Of the missing ones, under half trace to an unresolved V gene in checked studies; the others have no known cause. The sample table lists 50,000 to 65,000 clones, around four fifths of them with a count of one. The top ten hold 0.75% of the sample. Here the sequenced sample was CD4+ or CD8+ T cells sorted from blood, taken in a trial of the OX40 agonist ivuxolimab. Receptor source: an adult with an advanced solid tumor such as melanoma, head and neck, liver or kidney cancer.

V usage is TRBV6-1 and J usage is TRBJ2-7; no definite D call. Germline V gene lookup returns CDR1 MNHNS and CDR2 SASEGT. With 2 bases removed from V and 2 bases from J, the gap between germline ends came to 4 bases. This CDR3 contains 12 residues. The chain's CDR3 is CASSETTYEQYF. The CDR3 nucleotides are TGTGCCAGCAGTGAAACCACCTACGAGCAGTACTTC.

The chain carries TRBV13 and TRBJ1-2; TRBD1 is a possible D gene (5 bases). CDR1 is PRHDT, CDR2 FYEKMQ, per germline (reference sequence). Trimming removed 2 bases at V and 4 bases at J, with 8 bases between. This CDR3 has 13 residues. The CDR3 sequence: CASSLQGRYGYTF. Written as DNA, the CDR3 is TGTGCCAGCAGCTTACAGGGCCGCTATGGCTACACCTTC.